This note documents a single T cell receptor beta chain sequence. The source of the sample is a study of cytomegalovirus exposure and HLA in healthy donors. This CDR3 contains 14 residues. The germline V gene has CDR1 WSHSY and CDR2 SAAADI. V was pared by 2 bases and J by 1 base, with 8 bases between. Primers for the PCR totalled 60 Vbeta and 13 Jbeta. The data were produced by immunoSEQ multiplex PCR, yet TCRdb's version contains in-frame clones alone and is incomplete. Here the sample spans under 200,000 clones, roughly 80% being singletons. J is TRBJ1-2 and V is TRBV10-2; D unclear. Input material: PBMCs. The source is a male donor in good health and CMV-seropositive. CDR3 sequence: CASSEIVNNYGYTF. CDR3 coding DNA: TGCGCCAGCAGTGAGATTGTAAATAACTATGGCTACACCTTC.